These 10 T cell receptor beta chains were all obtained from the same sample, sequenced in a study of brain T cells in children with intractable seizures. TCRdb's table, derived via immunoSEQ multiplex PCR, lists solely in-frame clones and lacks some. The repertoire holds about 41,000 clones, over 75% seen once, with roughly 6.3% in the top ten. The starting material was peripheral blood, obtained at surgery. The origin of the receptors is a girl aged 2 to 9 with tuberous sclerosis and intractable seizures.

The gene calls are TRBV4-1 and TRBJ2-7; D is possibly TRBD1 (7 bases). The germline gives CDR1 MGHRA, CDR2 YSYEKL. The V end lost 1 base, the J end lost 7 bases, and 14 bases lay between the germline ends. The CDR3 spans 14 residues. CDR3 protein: CASSQAGGSGEQYV. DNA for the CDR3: TGCGCCAGCAGCCAAGCAGGGGGGTCGGGGGAGCAGTACGTC.

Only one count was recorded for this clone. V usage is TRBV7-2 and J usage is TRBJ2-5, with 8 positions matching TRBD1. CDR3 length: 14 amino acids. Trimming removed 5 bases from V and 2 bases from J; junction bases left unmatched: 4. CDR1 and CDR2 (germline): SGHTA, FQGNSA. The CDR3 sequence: CASSRDRFQETQYF. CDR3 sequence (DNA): TGTGCCAGCAGCCGGGACAGGTTTCAAGAGACCCAGTACTTC.

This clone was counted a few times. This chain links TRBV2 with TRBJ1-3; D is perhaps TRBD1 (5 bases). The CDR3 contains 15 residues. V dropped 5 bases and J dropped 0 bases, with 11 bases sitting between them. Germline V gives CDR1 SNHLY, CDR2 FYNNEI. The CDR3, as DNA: TGTGCCAGCAGTCGGGACGCGCACTCTGGAAACACCATATATTTT. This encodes CASSRDAHSGNTIYF.

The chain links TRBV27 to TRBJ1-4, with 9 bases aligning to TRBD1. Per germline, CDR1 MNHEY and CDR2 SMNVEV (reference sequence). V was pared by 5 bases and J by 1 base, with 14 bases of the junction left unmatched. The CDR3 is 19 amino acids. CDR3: CASSNAGTGSSVTNEKLFF. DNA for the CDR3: TGTGCCAGCAGTAACGCCGGGACAGGGTCTTCGGTAACTAATGAAAAACTGTTTTTT.

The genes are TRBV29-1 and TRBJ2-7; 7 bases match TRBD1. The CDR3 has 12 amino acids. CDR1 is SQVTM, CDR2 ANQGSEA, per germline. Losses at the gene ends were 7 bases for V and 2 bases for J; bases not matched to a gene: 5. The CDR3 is CSGGDSPYEQYV. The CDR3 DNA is TGCAGCGGTGGGGACAGCCCCTACGAGCAGTACGTC.

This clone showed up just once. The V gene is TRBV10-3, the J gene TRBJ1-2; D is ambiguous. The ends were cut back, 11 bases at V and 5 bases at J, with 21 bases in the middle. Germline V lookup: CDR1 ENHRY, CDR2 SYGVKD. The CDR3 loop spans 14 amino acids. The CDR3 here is CAAEGGNKGYGYTF. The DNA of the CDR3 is TGTGCCGCGGAAGGAGGGAATAAAGGGTATGGCTACACCTTC.

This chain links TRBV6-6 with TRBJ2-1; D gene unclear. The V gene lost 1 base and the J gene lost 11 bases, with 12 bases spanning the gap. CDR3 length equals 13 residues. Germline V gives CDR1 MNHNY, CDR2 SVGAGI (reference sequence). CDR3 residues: CASSYFDDRQQFF. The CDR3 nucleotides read TGTGCCAGCAGTTACTTCGATGACCGCCAGCAGTTCTTC.

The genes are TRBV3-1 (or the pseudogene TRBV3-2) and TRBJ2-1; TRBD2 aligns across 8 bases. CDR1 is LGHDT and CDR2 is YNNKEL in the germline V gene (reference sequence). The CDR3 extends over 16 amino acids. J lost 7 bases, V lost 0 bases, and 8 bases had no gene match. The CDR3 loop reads CASSQDWTGGANEQFF. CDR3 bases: TGTGCCAGCAGCCAAGATTGGACCGGGGGGGCGAATGAGCAGTTCTTC.

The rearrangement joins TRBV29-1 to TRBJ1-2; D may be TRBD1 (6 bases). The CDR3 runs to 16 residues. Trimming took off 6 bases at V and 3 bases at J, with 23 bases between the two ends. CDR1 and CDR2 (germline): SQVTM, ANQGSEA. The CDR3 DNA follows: TGCAGCGTAGCCCGGGGGGGGCAGAATAATGACTATGGCTACACCTTC. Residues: CSVARGGQNNDYGYTF.

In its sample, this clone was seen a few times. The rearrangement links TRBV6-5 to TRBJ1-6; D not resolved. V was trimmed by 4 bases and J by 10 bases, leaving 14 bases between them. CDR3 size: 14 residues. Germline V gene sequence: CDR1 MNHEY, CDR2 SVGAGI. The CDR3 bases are TGTGCCAGCAGTTCGGACGGCCCTTACTCACCCCTCCACTTT. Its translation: CASSSDGPYSPLHF.